This T cell receptor beta chain was profiled in a study of spatial heterogeneity in lung cancer. Broader study findings: Blood carried ubiquitous expanded tumor TCRs more at resection than follow-up.

Each CDR3 protein gets one entry after TCRdb re-called the 5' RACE reads with MiXCR. This sample has 30,000 to 45,000 distinct CDR3 sequences, with about 7.2% found just once. The time point denotes: sample taken at primary tumor resection. Samples were donated by 72 untreated early-stage non-small cell lung cancer patients. Tumor, nontumor lung or frozen PBMC supplied whole RNA, sequenced without sorting. Turning to this clonotype: Its antigen is unknown.

V gave up 2 bases and J gave up 3 bases; unmatched junction bases: 7. Germline V gene lookup returns CDR1 LGHNA and CDR2 YSLEER. This CDR3 comprises 15 residues. The sequenced sample was PBMCs, obtained at surgery. The receptor was isolated from a female donor with early-stage non-small cell lung cancer. The chain carries TRBV4-3 and TRBJ2-7; the match to TRBD1 covers 7 bases. The CDR3 DNA sequence: TGCGCCAGCAGCCAAATTACCGGGACAGACTACGAGCAGTACTTC. Amino acids: CASSQITGTDYEQYF.